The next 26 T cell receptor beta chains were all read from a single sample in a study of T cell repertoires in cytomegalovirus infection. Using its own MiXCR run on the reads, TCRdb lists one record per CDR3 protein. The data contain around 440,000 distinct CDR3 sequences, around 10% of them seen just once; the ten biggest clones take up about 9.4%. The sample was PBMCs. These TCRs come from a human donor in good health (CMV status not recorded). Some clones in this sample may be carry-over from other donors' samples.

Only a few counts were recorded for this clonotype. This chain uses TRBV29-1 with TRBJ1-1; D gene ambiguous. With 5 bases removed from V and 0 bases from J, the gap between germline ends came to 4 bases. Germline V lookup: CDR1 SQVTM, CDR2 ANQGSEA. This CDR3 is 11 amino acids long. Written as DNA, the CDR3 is TGCAGCGTTTCAGTGAACACTGAAGCTTTCTTT. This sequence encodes CSVSVNTEAFF.

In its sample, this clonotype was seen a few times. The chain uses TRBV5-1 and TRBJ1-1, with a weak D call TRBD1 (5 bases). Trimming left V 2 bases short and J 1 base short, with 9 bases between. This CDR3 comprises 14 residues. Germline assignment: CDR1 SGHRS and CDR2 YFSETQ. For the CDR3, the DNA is TGCGCCAGCAGCTTACAGGCCTCGAACACTGAAGCTTTCTTT. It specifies CASSLQASNTEAFF.

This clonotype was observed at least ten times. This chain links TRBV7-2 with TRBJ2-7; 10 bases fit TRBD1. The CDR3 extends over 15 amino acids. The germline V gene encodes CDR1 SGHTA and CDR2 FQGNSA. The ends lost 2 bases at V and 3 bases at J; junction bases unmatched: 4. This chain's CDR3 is CASSLLRDRGYEQYF. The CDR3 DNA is TGTGCCAGCAGCTTACTCCGGGACAGGGGCTACGAGCAGTACTTC.

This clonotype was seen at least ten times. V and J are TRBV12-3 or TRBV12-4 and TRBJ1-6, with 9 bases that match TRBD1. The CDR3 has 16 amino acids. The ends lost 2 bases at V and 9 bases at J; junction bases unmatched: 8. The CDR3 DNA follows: TGTGCCAGCAGTTTATACGGGACAGGGCCCCCTTCACCCCTCCACTTT. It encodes CASSLYGTGPPSPLHF.

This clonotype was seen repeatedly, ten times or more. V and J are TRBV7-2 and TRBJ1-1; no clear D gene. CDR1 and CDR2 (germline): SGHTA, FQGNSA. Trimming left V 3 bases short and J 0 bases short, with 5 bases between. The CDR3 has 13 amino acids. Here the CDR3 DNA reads TGTGCCAGCAGCTTCCAGATGAACACTGAAGCTTTCTTT. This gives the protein CASSFQMNTEAFF.

CDR3: CASSKSVARSNYGYTF. Written as DNA, the CDR3 is TGCGCCAGCAGCAAGAGTGTCGCTCGTTCTAACTATGGCTACACCTTC. The chain couples TRBV5-1 to TRBJ1-2, with D hard to call. The V and J ends lost 4 bases and 0 bases respectively, with 16 bases between them. This CDR3 is built from 16 residues. Per germline, CDR1 SGHRS and CDR2 YFSETQ.

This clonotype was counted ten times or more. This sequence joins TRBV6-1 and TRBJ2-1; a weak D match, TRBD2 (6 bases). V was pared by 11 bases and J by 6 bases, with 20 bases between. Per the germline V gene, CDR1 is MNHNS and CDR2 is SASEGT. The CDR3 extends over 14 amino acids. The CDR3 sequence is CAGSVGLEPNEQFF. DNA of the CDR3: TGTGCCGGTAGTGTGGGACTCGAACCCAATGAGCAGTTCTTC.

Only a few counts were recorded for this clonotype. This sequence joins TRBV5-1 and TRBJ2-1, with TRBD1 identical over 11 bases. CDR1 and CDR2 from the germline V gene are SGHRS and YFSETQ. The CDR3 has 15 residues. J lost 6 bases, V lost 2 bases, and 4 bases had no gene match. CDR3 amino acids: CASSLPGTGGNEQFF. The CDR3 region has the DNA TGCGCCAGCAGCTTACCCGGGACAGGGGGCAATGAGCAGTTCTTC.

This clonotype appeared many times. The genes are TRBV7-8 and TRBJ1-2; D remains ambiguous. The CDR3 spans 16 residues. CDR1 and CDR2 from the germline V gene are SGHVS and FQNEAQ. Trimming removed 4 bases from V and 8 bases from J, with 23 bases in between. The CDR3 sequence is CASSSPLGTGDDGYTF. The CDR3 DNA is TGTGCCAGCAGCTCTCCTTTAGGTACCGGGGATGACGGCTACACCTTC.

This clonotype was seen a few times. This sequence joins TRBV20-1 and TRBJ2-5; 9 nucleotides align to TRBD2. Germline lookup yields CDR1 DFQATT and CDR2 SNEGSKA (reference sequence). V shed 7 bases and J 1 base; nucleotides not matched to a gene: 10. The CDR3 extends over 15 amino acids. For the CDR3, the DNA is TGCAGTGGTCTAGCGGGGAATGAGGGCCAAGAGACCCAGTACTTC. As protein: CSGLAGNEGQETQYF.

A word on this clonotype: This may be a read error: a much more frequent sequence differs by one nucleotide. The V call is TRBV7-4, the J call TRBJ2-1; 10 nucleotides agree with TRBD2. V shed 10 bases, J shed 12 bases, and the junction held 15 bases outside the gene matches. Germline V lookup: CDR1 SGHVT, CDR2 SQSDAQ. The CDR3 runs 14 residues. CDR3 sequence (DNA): TGTGCCAACGGGCAAGCGGGGGGGCAGTATGGGCAGTTCTTC. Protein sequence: CANGQAGGQYGQFF.

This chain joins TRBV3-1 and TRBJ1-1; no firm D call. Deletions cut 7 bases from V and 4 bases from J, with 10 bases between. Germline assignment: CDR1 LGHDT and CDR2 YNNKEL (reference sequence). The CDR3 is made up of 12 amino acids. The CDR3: CASTGEVTEAFF. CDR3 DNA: TGTGCCAGCACAGGCGAGGTCACTGAAGCTTTCTTT.

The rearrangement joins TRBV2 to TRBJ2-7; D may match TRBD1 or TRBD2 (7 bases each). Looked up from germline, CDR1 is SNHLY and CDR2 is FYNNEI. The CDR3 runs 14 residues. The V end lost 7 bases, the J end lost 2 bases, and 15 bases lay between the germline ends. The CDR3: CASTRGGGTYEQYF. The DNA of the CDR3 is TGTGCCAGCACCCGGGGAGGGGGCACCTACGAGCAGTACTTC.

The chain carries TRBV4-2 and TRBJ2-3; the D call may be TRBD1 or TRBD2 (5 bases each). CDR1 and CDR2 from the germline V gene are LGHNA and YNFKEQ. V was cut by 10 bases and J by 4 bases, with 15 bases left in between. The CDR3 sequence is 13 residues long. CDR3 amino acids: CAIPGPRPDTQYF. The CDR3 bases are TGTGCCATCCCGGGACCGCGCCCAGATACGCAGTATTTT.

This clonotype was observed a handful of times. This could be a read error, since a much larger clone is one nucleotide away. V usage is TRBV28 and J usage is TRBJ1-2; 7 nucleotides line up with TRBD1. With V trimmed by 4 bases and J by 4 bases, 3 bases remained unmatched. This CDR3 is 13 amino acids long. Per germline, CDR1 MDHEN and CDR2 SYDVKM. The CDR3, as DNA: TGTGCCAGCAGTTCACAGGGGATCTATGGCTACACCTTC. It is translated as CASSSQGIYGYTF.

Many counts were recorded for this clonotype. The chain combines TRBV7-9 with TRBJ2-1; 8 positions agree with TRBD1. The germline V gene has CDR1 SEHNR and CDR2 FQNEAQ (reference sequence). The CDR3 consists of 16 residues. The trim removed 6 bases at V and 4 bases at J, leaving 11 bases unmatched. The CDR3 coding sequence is TGTGCCAGCAGGCGGCTACGGACAGGGAGTTACAATGAGCAGTTCTTC. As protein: CASRRLRTGSYNEQFF.

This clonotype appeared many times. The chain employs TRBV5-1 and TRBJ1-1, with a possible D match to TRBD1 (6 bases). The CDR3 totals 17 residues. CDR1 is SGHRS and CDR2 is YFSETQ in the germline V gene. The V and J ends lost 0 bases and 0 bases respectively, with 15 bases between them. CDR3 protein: CASSLVQGIGVNTEAFF. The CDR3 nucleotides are TGCGCCAGCAGCTTGGTACAGGGAATAGGGGTGAACACTGAAGCTTTCTTT.

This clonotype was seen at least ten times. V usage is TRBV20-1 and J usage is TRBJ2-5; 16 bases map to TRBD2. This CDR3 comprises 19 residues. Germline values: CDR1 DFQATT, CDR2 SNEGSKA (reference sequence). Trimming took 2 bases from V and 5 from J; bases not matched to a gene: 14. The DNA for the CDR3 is TGCAGTGCTAGACCTTTCACCGGGACTAGCGGGGGGGCCGGGGAGACCCAGTACTTC. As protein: CSARPFTGTSGGAGETQYF.

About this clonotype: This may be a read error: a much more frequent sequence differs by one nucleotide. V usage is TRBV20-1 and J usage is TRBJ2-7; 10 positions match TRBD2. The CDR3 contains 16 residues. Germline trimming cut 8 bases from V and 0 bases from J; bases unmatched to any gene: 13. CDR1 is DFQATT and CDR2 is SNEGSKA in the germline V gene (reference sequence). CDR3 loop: CSTEVRGLASSYEQYF. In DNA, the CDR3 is TGCAGTACAGAGGTCCGGGGACTAGCGAGCTCCTACGAGCAGTACTTC.

Here the CDR3 reads CASSGDRGYNEQFF. The CDR3 nucleotides are TGTGCCAGCAGCGGGGACAGGGGATACAATGAGCAGTTCTTC. The chain is built from TRBV6-2 or TRBV6-3 and TRBJ2-1; TRBD1 aligns across 10 bases. The CDR3 totals 14 residues. Germline V CDR1 and CDR2: MNHEY, SVGEGT. V was pared by 6 bases and J by 4 bases, with 3 bases of the junction left unmatched.

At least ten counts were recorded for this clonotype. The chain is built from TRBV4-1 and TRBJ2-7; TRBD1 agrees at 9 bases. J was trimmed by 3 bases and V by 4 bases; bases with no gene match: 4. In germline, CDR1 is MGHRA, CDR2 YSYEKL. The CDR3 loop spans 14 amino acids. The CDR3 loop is CASSPVGQGYEQYF. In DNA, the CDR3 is TGCGCCAGCAGCCCCGTGGGACAGGGCTACGAGCAGTACTTC.

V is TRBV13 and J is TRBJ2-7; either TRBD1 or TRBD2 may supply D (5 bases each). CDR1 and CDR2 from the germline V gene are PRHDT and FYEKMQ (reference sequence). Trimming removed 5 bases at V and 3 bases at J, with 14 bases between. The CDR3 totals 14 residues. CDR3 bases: TGTGCCAGCAGCGACCGGGACGGGGACTACGAGCAGTACTTC. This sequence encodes CASSDRDGDYEQYF.

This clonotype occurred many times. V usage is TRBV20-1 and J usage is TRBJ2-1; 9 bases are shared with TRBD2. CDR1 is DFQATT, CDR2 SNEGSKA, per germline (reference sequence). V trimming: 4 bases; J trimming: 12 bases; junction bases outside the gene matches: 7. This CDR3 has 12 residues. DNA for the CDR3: TGCAGTGCTACATTAGCGGGAGATCGGCAGTTCTTC. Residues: CSATLAGDRQFF.

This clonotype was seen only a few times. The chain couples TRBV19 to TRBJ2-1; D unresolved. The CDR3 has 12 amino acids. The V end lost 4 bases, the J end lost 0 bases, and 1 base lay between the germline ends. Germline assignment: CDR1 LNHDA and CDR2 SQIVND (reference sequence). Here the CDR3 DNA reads TGTGCCAGTAGTACCTCCTACAATGAGCAGTTCTTC. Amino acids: CASSTSYNEQFF.

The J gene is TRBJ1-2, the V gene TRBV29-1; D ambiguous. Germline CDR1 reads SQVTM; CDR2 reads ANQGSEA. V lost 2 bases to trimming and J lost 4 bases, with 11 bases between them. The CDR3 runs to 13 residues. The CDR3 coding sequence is TGCAGCGTTGAACCTACCTCCAGCTATGGCTACACCTTC. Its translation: CSVEPTSSYGYTF.

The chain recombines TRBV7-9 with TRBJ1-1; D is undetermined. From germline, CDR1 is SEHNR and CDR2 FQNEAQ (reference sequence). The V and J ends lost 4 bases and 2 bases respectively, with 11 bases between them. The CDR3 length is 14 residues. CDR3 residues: CASSSEEFNTEAFF. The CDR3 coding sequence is TGTGCCAGCAGCTCGGAGGAGTTCAACACTGAAGCTTTCTTT. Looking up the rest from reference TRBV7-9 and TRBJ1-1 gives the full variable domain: DTGVSQNPRHKITKRGQNVTFRCDPISEHNRLYWYRQTLGQGPEFLTYFQNEAQLEKSRLLSDRFSAERPKGSFSTLEIQRTEQGDSAMYLCASSSEEFNTEAFFGQGTRLTVV.